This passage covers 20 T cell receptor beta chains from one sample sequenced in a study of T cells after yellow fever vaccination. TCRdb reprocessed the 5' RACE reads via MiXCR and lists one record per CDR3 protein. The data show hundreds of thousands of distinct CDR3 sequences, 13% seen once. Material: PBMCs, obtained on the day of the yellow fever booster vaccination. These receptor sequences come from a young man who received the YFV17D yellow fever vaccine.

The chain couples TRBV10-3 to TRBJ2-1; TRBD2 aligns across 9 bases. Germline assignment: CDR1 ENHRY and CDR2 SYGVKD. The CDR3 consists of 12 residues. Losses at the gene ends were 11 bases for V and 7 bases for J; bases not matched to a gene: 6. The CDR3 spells CASTSGKNEQFF. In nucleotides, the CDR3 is TGTGCCTCGACTAGCGGAAAAAATGAGCAGTTCTTC.

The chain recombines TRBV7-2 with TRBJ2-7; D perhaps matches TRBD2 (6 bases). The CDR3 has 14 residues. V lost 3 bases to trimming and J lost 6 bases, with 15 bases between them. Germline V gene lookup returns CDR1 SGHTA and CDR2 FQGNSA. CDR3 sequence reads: CASSFGGTLGEQYF. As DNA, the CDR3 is TGTGCCAGCAGCTTTGGGGGGACGCTAGGCGAGCAGTACTTC. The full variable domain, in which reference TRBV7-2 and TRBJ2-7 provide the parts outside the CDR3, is GAGVSQSPSNKVTEKGKDVELRCDPISGHTALYWYRQSLGQGLEFLIYFQGNSAPDKSGLPSDRFSAERTGGSVSTLTIQRTQQEDSAVYLCASSFGGTLGEQYFGPGTRLTVT.

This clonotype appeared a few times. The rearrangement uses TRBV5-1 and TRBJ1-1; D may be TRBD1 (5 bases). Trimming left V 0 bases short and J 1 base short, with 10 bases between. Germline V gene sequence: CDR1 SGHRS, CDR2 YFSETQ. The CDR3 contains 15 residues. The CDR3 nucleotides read TGCGCCAGCAGCTTGGCCAGGGCTGCGAACACTGAAGCTTTCTTT. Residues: CASSLARAANTEAFF.

The CDR3 sequence: CASTNLPSYNEQFF. In DNA form, the CDR3 reads TGTGCCAGCACCAACCTCCCCTCTTACAATGAGCAGTTCTTC. The V and J genes are TRBV7-2 and TRBJ2-1; D call uncertain. From germline, CDR1 is SGHTA and CDR2 FQGNSA. The CDR3 has 14 residues. V shed 7 bases and J shed 4 bases, with 14 bases lying between them.

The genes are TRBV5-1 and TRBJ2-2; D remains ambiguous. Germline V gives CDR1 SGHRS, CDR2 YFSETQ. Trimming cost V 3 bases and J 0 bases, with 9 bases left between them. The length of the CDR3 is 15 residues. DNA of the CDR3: TGCGCCAGCAGCTCCGTAGAGACGAACACCGGGGAGCTGTTTTTT. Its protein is CASSSVETNTGELFF.

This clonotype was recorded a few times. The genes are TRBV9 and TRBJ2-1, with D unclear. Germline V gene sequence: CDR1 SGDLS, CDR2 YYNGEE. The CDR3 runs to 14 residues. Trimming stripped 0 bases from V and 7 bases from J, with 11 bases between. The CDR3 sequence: CASSVEFSINEQFF. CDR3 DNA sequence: TGTGCCAGCAGCGTAGAGTTTAGTATAAATGAGCAGTTCTTC.

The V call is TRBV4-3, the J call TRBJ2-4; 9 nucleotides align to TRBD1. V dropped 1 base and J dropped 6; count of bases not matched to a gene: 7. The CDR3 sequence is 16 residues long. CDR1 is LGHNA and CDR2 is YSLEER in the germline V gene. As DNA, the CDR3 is TGCGCCAGCAGCCAAGGTGCGACAGGGGGAGGAAACATTCAGTACTTC. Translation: CASSQGATGGGNIQYF.

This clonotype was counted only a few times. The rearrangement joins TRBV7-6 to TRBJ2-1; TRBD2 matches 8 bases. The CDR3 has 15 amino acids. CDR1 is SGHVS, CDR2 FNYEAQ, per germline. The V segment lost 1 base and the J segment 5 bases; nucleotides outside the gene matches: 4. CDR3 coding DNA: TGTGCCAGCAGCTTAGACGGACTAGCACACAATGAGCAGTTCTTC. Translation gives CASSLDGLAHNEQFF.

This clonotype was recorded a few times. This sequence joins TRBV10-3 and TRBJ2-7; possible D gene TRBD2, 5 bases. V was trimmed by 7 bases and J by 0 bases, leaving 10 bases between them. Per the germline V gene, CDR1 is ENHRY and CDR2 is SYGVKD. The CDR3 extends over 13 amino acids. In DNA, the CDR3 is TGTGCCATCATGGCGGGCACCTCCTACGAGCAGTACTTC. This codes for CAIMAGTSYEQYF.

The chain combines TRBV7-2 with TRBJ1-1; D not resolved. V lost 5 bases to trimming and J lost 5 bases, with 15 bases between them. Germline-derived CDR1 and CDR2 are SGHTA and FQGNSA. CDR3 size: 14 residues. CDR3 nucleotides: TGTGCCAGCAGCGGCCAAACGGGAGGAACTGAAGCTTTCTTT. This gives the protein CASSGQTGGTEAFF.

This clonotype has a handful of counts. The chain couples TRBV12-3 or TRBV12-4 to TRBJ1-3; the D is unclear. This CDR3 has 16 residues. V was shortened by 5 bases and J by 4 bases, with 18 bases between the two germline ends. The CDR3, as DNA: TGTGCCAGCAGTGCAATCCACTTCACTCCAGGAAACACCATATATTTT. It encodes CASSAIHFTPGNTIYF.

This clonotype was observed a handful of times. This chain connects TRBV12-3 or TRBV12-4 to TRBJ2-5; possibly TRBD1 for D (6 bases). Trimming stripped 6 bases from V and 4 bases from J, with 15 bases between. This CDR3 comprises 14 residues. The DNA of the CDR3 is TGTGCCAGCAGCGGACACGGGACATCAGAGACCCAGTACTTC. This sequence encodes CASSGHGTSETQYF.

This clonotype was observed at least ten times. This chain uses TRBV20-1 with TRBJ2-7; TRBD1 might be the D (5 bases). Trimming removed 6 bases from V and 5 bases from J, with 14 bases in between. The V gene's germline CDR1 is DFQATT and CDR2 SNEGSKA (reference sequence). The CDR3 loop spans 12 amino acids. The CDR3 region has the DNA TGCAGTGCCTCGCAGGGAATCCACGAGCAGTACTTC. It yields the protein CSASQGIHEQYF.

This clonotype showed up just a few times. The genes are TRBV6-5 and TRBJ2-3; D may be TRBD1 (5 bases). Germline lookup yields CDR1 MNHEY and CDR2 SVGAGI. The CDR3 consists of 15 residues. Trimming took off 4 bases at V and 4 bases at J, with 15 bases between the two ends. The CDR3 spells CASSSGRDLPDTQYF. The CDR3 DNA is TGTGCCAGCAGTTCCGGCAGGGATCTCCCAGATACGCAGTATTTT.

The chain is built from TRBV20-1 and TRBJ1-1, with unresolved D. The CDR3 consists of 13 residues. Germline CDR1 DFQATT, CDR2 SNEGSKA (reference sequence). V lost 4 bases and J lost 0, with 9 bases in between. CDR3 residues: CSANRDMNTEAFF. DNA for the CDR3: TGCAGTGCTAACCGAGATATGAACACTGAAGCTTTCTTT.

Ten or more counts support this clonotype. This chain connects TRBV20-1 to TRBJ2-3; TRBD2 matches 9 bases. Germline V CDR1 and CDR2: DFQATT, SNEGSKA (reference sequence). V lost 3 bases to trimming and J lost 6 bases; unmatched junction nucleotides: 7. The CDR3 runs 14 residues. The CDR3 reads CSARSSGAGDTQYF. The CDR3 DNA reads TGCAGTGCTAGGTCTAGCGGGGCCGGGGATACGCAGTATTTT.

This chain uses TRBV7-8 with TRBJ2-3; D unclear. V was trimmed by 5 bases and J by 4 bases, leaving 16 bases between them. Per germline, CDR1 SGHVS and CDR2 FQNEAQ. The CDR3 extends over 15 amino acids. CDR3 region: CASSPQTRRADTQYF. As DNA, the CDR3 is TGTGCCAGCAGCCCCCAAACGCGACGGGCAGATACGCAGTATTTT.

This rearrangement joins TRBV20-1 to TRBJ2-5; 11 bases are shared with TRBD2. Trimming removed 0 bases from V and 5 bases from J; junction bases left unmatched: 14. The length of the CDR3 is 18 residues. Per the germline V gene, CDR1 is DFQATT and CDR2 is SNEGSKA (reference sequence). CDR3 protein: CSARDGTSGRLYRETQYF. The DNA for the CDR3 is TGCAGTGCTAGAGATGGCACTAGCGGGAGACTTTATAGGGAGACCCAGTACTTC.

The CDR3 loop reads CASSGGGSGYEQYF. For the CDR3, the DNA is TGTGCCAGCAGCGGGGGGGGAAGCGGGTACGAGCAGTACTTC. This chain joins TRBV7-2 and TRBJ2-7, with 7 bases matching TRBD2. V gave up 5 bases and J gave up 4 bases; unmatched junction bases: 8. The CDR3 totals 14 residues. Germline CDR1 and CDR2: SGHTA and FQGNSA.

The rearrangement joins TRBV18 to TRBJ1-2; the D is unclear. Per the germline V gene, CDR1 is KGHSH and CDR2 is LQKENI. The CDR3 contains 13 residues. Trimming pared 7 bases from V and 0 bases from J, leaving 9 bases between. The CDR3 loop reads CASYERANYGYTF. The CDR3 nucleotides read TGTGCCAGCTATGAGAGGGCTAACTATGGCTACACCTTC.